This T cell receptor beta chain emerged from a study of blood T cell repertoires in COVID-19. Overall study context: Sites across the United States, Italy and Spain contributed samples from acute and convalescent COVID-19. In each case, the material was cDNA or gDNA derived from T cells, B-cell-depleted T cells, or PBMCs.

Authors' data handling: Quantification of nucleated cells was approximated via reference gene primer amplification. Sequencing was performed with immunoSEQ multiplex PCR; in TCRdb, only in-frame clones are kept and a portion is missing. V and J calls and clone size come straight from that table; D and trimming were deduced from the DNA. The sample lists 140,000 to 150,000 clones; 80% were seen once. The TCR originated in a man in his 60s with active or convalescent COVID-19. Sequenced sample: peripheral blood.

The CDR3 bases are TGTGCCAGCAGTTACCGCACAGGCGATGAGCAGTTCTTC. Its protein product is CASSYRTGDEQFF. The chain is built from TRBV6-4 and TRBJ2-1; TRBD1 is a possible D gene (5 bases). The CDR3 loop spans 13 amino acids. Germline CDR1 MRHNA, CDR2 SNTAGT. Trimming left V 5 bases short and J 8 bases short, with 13 bases between.